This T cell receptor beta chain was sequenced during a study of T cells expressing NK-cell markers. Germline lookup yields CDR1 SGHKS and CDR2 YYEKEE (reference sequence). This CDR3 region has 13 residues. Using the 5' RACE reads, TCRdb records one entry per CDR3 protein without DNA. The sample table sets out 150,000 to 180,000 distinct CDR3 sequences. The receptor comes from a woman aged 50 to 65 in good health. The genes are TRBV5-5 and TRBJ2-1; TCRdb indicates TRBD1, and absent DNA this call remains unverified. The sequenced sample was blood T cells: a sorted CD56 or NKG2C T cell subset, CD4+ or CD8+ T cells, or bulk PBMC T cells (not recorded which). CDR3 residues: CASSLVAPNEQFF.